Below are 30 T cell receptor beta chains sequenced from a single sample in a study of blood T cell repertoires in COVID-19. This table comes from immunoSEQ multiplex PCR, and its TCRdb copy is limited to in-frame clones, with some not included. Of 80,000 to 100,000 clones listed, around three quarters are singletons. Specimen: peripheral blood. Receptors were obtained from an older woman with acute or convalescent COVID-19.

The gene calls are TRBV6-4 and TRBJ2-3; 9 bases are a match to TRBD1. V shed 3 bases, J shed 2 bases, and the junction held 12 bases outside the gene matches. The CDR3 contains 18 residues. From germline, CDR1 is MRHNA and CDR2 SNTAGT. DNA of the CDR3: TGTGCCAGCAGTGATTCAACCGGGACAGGGTCTGACACAGATACGCAGTATTTT. Translation gives CASSDSTGTGSDTDTQYF.

This chain uses TRBV29-1 with TRBJ2-3; 9 bases line up with TRBD2. V was clipped by 4 bases and J by 3 bases; unmatched bases: 11. CDR1 SQVTM and CDR2 ANQGSEA come from the germline V gene. The CDR3 sequence is 16 residues long. For the CDR3, the DNA is TGCAGCGTTGTACTGCCTCTAGCGGGGAGGACAGATACGCAGTATTTT. It codes for CSVVLPLAGRTDTQYF.

CDR3 nucleotides: TGTGCCAGCAGCGTACTAGCGGGATTGTACAATGAGCAGTTCTTC. Translation gives CASSVLAGLYNEQFF. This chain links TRBV9 with TRBJ2-1; the match to TRBD2 covers 9 bases. The trim removed 1 base at V and 4 bases at J, leaving 3 bases unmatched. This CDR3 spans 15 amino acids. CDR1 is SGDLS and CDR2 is YYNGEE in the germline V gene.

The CDR3 is CAWSRQGGSPLHF. The CDR3 region has the DNA TGTGCCTGGAGTCGGCAGGGAGGGTCACCCCTCCACTTT. This chain uses TRBV30 with TRBJ1-6; tentatively, D is TRBD1 (5 bases). Germline CDR1 reads GTSNPN; CDR2 reads SVGIG (reference sequence). The ends were cut back, 2 bases at V and 10 bases at J, with 12 bases in the middle. The CDR3 loop spans 13 amino acids.

This clone was observed at least ten times. V usage is TRBV14 and J usage is TRBJ1-2, with D maybe TRBD1 (5 bases). The germline CDR1 and CDR2 sequences are SGHDN and FVKESK. The germline V and J ends were trimmed by 1 base and 5 bases, with 14 bases remaining between them. The CDR3 contains 15 residues. The chain's CDR3 is CASSQAGRVGYGYTF. In DNA form, the CDR3 reads TGTGCCAGCAGCCAAGCGGGCAGGGTCGGGTATGGCTACACCTTC.

The rearrangement links TRBV19 to TRBJ1-2, with 7 bases matching TRBD1. This CDR3 has 15 amino acids. Germline V lookup: CDR1 LNHDA, CDR2 SQIVND (reference sequence). The V gene end was trimmed by 8 bases and the J gene end by 7 bases; junction bases not matched to a gene: 16. This CDR3 reads CASFYADRVGAGYTF. CDR3 nucleotides: TGTGCCAGTTTCTACGCCGACAGGGTGGGGGCTGGCTACACCTTC. Filled out from reference TRBV19 and TRBJ1-2, the complete variable domain reads DGGITQSPKYLFRKEGQNVTLSCEQNLNHDAMYWYRQDPGQGLRLIYYSQIVNDFQKGDIAEGYSVSREKKESFPLTVTSAQKNPTAFYLCASFYADRVGAGYTFGSGTRLTVV.

This chain connects TRBV9 to TRBJ1-1; D not certain. The V end lost 0 bases, the J end lost 1 base, and 10 bases lay between the germline ends. Germline CDR1 SGDLS, CDR2 YYNGEE. This CDR3 has 15 amino acids. As DNA, the CDR3 is TGTGCCAGCAGCGTAGTTGCAGTTCAGAACACTGAAGCTTTCTTT. It yields the protein CASSVVAVQNTEAFF.

This clone has a single count. J is TRBJ2-2 and V is TRBV27, with 12 bases identical to TRBD1. This CDR3 comprises 15 residues. Germline trimming cut 5 bases from V and 7 bases from J; bases unmatched to any gene: 5. CDR1 is MNHEY, CDR2 SMNVEV, per germline (reference sequence). In nucleotides, the CDR3 is TGTGCCAGCAGTCCCGGGACAGGGGGCATCGGGGAGCTGTTTTTT. Translated, it gives CASSPGTGGIGELFF.

The chain has TRBV6-2 or TRBV6-3 and TRBJ1-6; 8 nucleotides agree with TRBD1. CDR1 and CDR2 from the germline V gene are MNHEY and SVGEGT. There are 17 residues in the CDR3. The V segment lost 6 bases and the J segment 10 bases; nucleotides outside the gene matches: 17. Written as DNA, the CDR3 is TGTGCCAGCAGCCCTCCCACCGGGACAGGTCGAAACTCACCCCTCCACTTT. Translation: CASSPPTGTGRNSPLHF.

The chain joins TRBV6-5 to TRBJ1-2, with D uncertain. Germline V gene data show CDR1 as MNHEY and CDR2 as SVGAGI. This CDR3 region has 15 residues. V lost 7 bases and J lost 6, with 21 bases in between. The CDR3 DNA follows: TGTGCCAGCATTTCTTCCGCGAGTCAAGTTCATGGCTACACCTTC. Protein sequence: CASISSASQVHGYTF.

V gene TRBV4-1 combines with J gene TRBJ1-2; TRBD1 matches 7 bases. The CDR3 is 17 amino acids. The junction had 15 bases not matched to a gene; V was cut back by 0 bases and J by 8 bases. Germline loops: CDR1 MGHRA, CDR2 YSYEKL. The DNA for the CDR3 is TGCGCCAGCAGCCAAGACTTTACCATGAACAGGGGTTGGGGCTACACCTTC. Translated: CASSQDFTMNRGWGYTF.

The V and J genes are TRBV27 and TRBJ2-1, with TRBD2 matching over 14 bases. The CDR3 covers 17 residues. J lost 8 bases, V lost 3 bases, and 9 bases had no gene match. Germline V gene sequence: CDR1 MNHEY, CDR2 SMNVEV (reference sequence). The CDR3: CASSFQDPGLAGDEQFF. The CDR3 DNA reads TGTGCCAGCAGTTTTCAAGATCCGGGACTAGCGGGGGATGAGCAGTTCTTC.

V gene TRBV2 combines with J gene TRBJ2-3; 14 bases map to TRBD2. Germline assignment: CDR1 SNHLY and CDR2 FYNNEI. CDR3 size: 19 residues. V gave up 6 bases and J gave up 1 base; unmatched junction bases: 12. CDR3 amino acids: CASSHPGTSGGIRTDTQYF. In nucleotides, the CDR3 is TGTGCCAGCAGCCACCCCGGGACTAGCGGGGGTATCCGCACAGATACGCAGTATTTT.

The chain links TRBV28 to TRBJ1-2; maybe TRBD1 (5 bases). Looked up from germline, CDR1 is MDHEN and CDR2 is SYDVKM. V was clipped by 2 bases and J by 8 bases, with 18 bases between them. This CDR3 spans 15 amino acids. CDR3 DNA sequence: TGTGCCAGCAGTTTAGGGGGGGTTGGAGGGCAAGGCTACACCTTC. Its translation: CASSLGGVGGQGYTF.

This clone has only a few counts. This chain links TRBV6-4 with TRBJ2-1; D may be TRBD2 (6 bases). This CDR3 contains 15 residues. V was shortened by 2 bases and J by 1 base, with 9 bases between the two germline ends. Germline lookup yields CDR1 MRHNA and CDR2 SNTAGT. CDR3 sequence: CASSDQDYSYNEQFF. Here the CDR3 DNA reads TGTGCCAGCAGTGACCAGGACTATTCCTACAATGAGCAGTTCTTC.

The chain recombines TRBV6-5 with TRBJ2-1, with TRBD2 identical over 8 bases. The CDR3 runs 15 residues. In germline, CDR1 is MNHEY, CDR2 SVGAGI. V lost 5 bases and J lost 5; bases outside the gene matches: 8. The CDR3: CASSMGTRVNNEQFF. CDR3 in DNA: TGTGCCAGCAGTATGGGGACTAGGGTCAACAATGAGCAGTTCTTC.

This clone was counted once. J is TRBJ2-7 and V is TRBV7-3; 7 positions match TRBD2. The germline V gene encodes CDR1 SGHTA and CDR2 FQGTGA. J was trimmed by 2 bases and V by 2 bases; bases with no gene match: 15. CDR3 length: 18 residues. The CDR3 DNA sequence: TGTGCCAGCAGCTTAGGACCCAGCGGGGCCGCCCCAGCCTACGAGCAGTACTTC. As protein: CASSLGPSGAAPAYEQYF.

The chain recombines TRBV5-4 with TRBJ2-1, with D perhaps TRBD2 (5 bases). The V gene's germline CDR1 is SGHNT and CDR2 YYREEE (reference sequence). Trimming took off 5 bases at V and 6 bases at J, with 21 bases between the two ends. CDR3 size: 16 residues. The CDR3 loop is CASSRGASSVGNEQFF. The CDR3 DNA is TGTGCCAGCAGTCGGGGTGCTAGCTCAGTGGGCAATGAGCAGTTCTTC. Full variable domain (rest looked up from reference TRBV5-4 and TRBJ2-1): ETGVTQSPTHLIKTRGQQVTLRCSSQSGHNTVSWYQQALGQGPQFIFQYYREEENGRGNFPPRFSGLQFPNYSSELNVNALELDDSALYLCASSRGASSVGNEQFFGPGTRLTVL.

The chain recombines TRBV28 with TRBJ1-4, with TRBD1 as a possible D gene (5 bases). Trimming took off 5 bases at V and 4 bases at J, with 14 bases between the two ends. The germline V gene has CDR1 MDHEN and CDR2 SYDVKM. This CDR3 region has 15 residues. The CDR3 coding sequence is TGTGCCAGCAGTACTGGGTGGGGGGGTAATGAAAAACTGTTTTTT. Protein product: CASSTGWGGNEKLFF.

The J gene is TRBJ2-7, the V gene TRBV7-2; 9 nucleotides match TRBD1. After removal of 1 base from V and 4 bases from J, the junction contained 5 bases not matched to a gene. Germline V gene data show CDR1 as SGHTA and CDR2 as FQGNSA. This CDR3 is built from 15 residues. CDR3 sequence (DNA): TGTGCCAGCAGCTTAGGAGGGACAGGGAGGTACGAGCAGTACTTC. This gives the protein CASSLGGTGRYEQYF. The full variable domain, with the rest looked up from reference TRBV7-2 and TRBJ2-7, is GAGVSQSPSNKVTEKGKDVELRCDPISGHTALYWYRQSLGQGLEFLIYFQGNSAPDKSGLPSDRFSAERTGGSVSTLTIQRTQQEDSAVYLCASSLGGTGRYEQYFGPGTRLTVT.

This clone was observed a handful of times. The genes are TRBV2 and TRBJ1-2; 10 nucleotides line up with TRBD1. The CDR3 is made up of 13 amino acids. Germline assignment: CDR1 SNHLY and CDR2 FYNNEI. Unmatched junction bases numbered 1, after V lost 5 bases and J lost 4 bases. The CDR3, as DNA: TGTGCCAGCAGTCGACAGGGGGCCTATGGCTACACCTTC. Residues: CASSRQGAYGYTF.

This sequence joins TRBV5-1 and TRBJ1-1, with TRBD1 matching over 7 bases. CDR3 length: 15 residues. Looked up from germline, CDR1 is SGHRS and CDR2 is YFSETQ. The J segment lost 1 base and the V segment lost 4 bases, leaving 7 bases of the junction unmatched. This chain's CDR3 is CASSKRGQQNTEAFF. In nucleotides, the CDR3 is TGCGCCAGCAGCAAGAGGGGACAGCAGAACACTGAAGCTTTCTTT.

V is TRBV30 and J is TRBJ1-5; the D is unclear. The V gene lost 2 bases and the J gene lost 7 bases, with 12 bases spanning the gap. This CDR3 comprises 13 residues. Germline V gene data show CDR1 as GTSNPN and CDR2 as SVGIG (reference sequence). As DNA, the CDR3 is TGTGCCTGGAGTCGGGAGATGGTGCAGCCCCAGCATTTT. This encodes CAWSREMVQPQHF.

The chain uses TRBV3-1 (or the pseudogene TRBV3-2) and TRBJ2-7, with TRBD1 matching over 8 bases. This CDR3 has 15 amino acids. Per the germline V gene, CDR1 is LGHDT and CDR2 is YNNKEL (reference sequence). The V gene end was trimmed by 4 bases and the J gene end by 3 bases; junction bases not matched to a gene: 8. CDR3 coding DNA: TGTGCCAGCAGCCTCCGGGGAACAGGGGGCTACGAGCAGTACTTC. It is translated as CASSLRGTGGYEQYF.

The chain uses TRBV7-2 and TRBJ1-2; 9 nucleotides agree with TRBD1. With 4 bases clipped from V and 8 bases from J, the junction kept 5 bases outside the gene matches. Germline CDR1 is SGHTA and CDR2 is FQGNSA. The CDR3 consists of 13 residues. The CDR3 sequence is CASSWDRVGGYTF. CDR3 bases: TGTGCCAGCAGCTGGGACAGGGTTGGAGGCTACACCTTC.

V is TRBV7-3 and J is TRBJ1-5, with TRBD1 matching 8 bases. Losses at the gene ends were 5 bases for V and 4 bases for J; bases not matched to a gene: 7. This CDR3 region has 15 residues. CDR1 is SGHTA, CDR2 FQGTGA, per germline. The CDR3 DNA reads as TGTGCCAGCAGCCCATCAGGGGGCTGGAATCAGCCCCAGCATTTT. It translates to CASSPSGGWNQPQHF. The whole variable domain, filled in from reference TRBV7-3 and TRBJ1-5, reads GAGVSQTPSNKVTEKGKYVELRCDPISGHTALYWYRQSLGQGPEFLIYFQGTGAADDSGLPNDRFFAVRPEGSVSTLKIQRTERGDSAVYLCASSPSGGWNQPQHFGDGTRLSIL.

The gene calls are TRBV2 and TRBJ2-2, with D uncertain. V was trimmed by 2 bases and J by 0 bases, leaving 4 bases between them. CDR1 is SNHLY, CDR2 FYNNEI, per germline. The length of the CDR3 is 14 residues. The CDR3 coding sequence is TGTGCCAGCAGTGAACGGGCGAACACCGGGGAGCTGTTTTTT. This sequence encodes CASSERANTGELFF.

The genes are TRBV2 and TRBJ2-7; 7 bases fit TRBD2. V was clipped by 6 bases and J by 2 bases; unmatched bases: 7. Germline CDR1 reads SNHLY; CDR2 reads FYNNEI. The CDR3 contains 14 residues. The CDR3 loop is CASRAGLGAYEQYF. CDR3 DNA: TGTGCCAGCAGGGCTGGACTAGGGGCCTACGAGCAGTACTTC.

This chain joins TRBV30 and TRBJ1-6; D not resolved. The V end lost 4 bases, the J end lost 8 bases, and 15 bases lay between the germline ends. Per the germline V gene, CDR1 is GTSNPN and CDR2 is SVGIG (reference sequence). There are 14 residues in the CDR3. The DNA for the CDR3 is TGTGCCTGGAAGGGAAGGGAGGGATATTCACCCCTCCACTTT. It specifies CAWKGREGYSPLHF.

The rearrangement uses TRBV28 and TRBJ1-5, with D maybe TRBD1 (5 bases). The CDR3 runs to 15 residues. Trimming stripped 6 bases from V and 6 bases from J, with 18 bases between. Germline CDR1 is MDHEN and CDR2 is SYDVKM. The CDR3 reads CASSPGGVPIQPQHF. CDR3 DNA sequence: TGTGCCAGCAGCCCCGGGGGGGTGCCAATTCAGCCCCAGCATTTT.